This TCR beta chain originates from a study of cytotoxic CD8 clonotypes in ibrutinib-treated CLL. Profiled with immunoSEQ multiplex PCR; TCRdb holds only in-frame clones, not every one. The sample carries around 200,000 clones, 75% to 85% recorded once. V trimming: 4 bases; J trimming: 6 bases; junction bases outside the gene matches: 12. CDR1 and CDR2 from the germline V gene are LGHNA and YNFKEQ. The CDR3 is made up of 16 amino acids. The TCR comes from a human donor with chronic lymphocytic leukemia. The source was PBMCs, collected after 12 months of ibrutinib treatment. The V gene is TRBV4-2, the J gene TRBJ2-7; 10 bases are shared with TRBD2. CDR3 DNA sequence: TGTGCCAGCAGCCCGTTTGTATTAGCGGGAGGAATCGAGCAGTACTTC. Its protein is CASSPFVLAGGIEQYF.